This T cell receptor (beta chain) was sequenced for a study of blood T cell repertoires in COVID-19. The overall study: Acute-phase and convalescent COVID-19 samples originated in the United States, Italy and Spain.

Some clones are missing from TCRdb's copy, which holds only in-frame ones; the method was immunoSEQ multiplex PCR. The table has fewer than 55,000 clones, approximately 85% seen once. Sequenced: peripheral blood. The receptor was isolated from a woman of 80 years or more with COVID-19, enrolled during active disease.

CDR3 nucleotide sequence: TGTGCCAGCAGTCCTAACTCCCGGGGGGAGCCCTACGAGCAGTACTTC. As protein: CASSPNSRGEPYEQYF. The chain couples TRBV27 to TRBJ2-7, with 7 nucleotides matching TRBD2. Germline lookup yields CDR1 MNHEY and CDR2 SMNVEV (reference sequence). The CDR3 extends over 16 amino acids. V was clipped by 5 bases and J by 2 bases; unmatched bases: 12.